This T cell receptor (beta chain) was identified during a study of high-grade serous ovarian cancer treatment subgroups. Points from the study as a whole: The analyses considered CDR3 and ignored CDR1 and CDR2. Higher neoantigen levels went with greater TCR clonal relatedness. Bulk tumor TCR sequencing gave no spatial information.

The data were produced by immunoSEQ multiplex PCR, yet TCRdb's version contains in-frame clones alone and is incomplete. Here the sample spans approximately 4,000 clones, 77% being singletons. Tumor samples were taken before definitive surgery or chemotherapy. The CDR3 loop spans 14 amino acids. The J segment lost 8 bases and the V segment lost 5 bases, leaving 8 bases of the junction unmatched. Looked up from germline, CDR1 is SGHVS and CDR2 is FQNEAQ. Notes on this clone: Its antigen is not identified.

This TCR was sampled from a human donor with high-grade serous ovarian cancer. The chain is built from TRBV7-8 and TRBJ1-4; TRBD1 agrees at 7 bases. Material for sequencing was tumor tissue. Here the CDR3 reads CASSAGTVQEKLFF. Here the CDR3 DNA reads TGTGCCAGCAGCGCCGGGACAGTTCAAGAAAAACTGTTTTTT.